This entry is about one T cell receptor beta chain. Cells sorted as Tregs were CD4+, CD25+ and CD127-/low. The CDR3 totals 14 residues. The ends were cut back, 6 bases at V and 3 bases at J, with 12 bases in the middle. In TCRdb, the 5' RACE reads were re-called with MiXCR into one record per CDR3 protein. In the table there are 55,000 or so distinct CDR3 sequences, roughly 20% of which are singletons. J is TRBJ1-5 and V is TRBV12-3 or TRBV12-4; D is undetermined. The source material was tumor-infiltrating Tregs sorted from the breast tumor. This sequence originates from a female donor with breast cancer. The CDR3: CASSRTEPNQPQHF. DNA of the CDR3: TGTGCCAGCAGCCGTACGGAGCCCAATCAGCCCCAGCATTTT.